This T cell receptor (beta chain) was sequenced in a study of cytomegalovirus exposure and HLA in healthy donors. Study details: One earlier analysis, a look at 180 million or so T cells, found around 110 million unique TCR beta sequences. The study, taken as a whole, reports: The study flagged about 160 TCR beta chains as cytomegalovirus-associated.

A word on this clone: Its target is not known.

Unrecorded immune exposures were likely, despite nominal health at sampling. The PCR used 60 Vbeta and 13 Jbeta primers. Method: immunoSEQ multiplex PCR; TCRdb's copy keeps in-frame clones and lacks some. The table lists 49,000 or so clones. In germline, CDR1 is SGDLS, CDR2 YYNGEE. V was clipped by 2 bases and J by 9 bases, with 15 bases between them. The length of the CDR3 is 14 residues. This sequence originates from a man aged 35-49 years in good health and CMV-seropositive. The specimen sequenced was PBMCs. The genes are TRBV9 and TRBJ2-1, with a weak D call TRBD2 (6 bases). The CDR3 DNA follows: TGTGCCAGCAGCGTCGGATCGGGAGAGGTTGAGCAGTTCTTC. Translation gives CASSVGSGEVEQFF.